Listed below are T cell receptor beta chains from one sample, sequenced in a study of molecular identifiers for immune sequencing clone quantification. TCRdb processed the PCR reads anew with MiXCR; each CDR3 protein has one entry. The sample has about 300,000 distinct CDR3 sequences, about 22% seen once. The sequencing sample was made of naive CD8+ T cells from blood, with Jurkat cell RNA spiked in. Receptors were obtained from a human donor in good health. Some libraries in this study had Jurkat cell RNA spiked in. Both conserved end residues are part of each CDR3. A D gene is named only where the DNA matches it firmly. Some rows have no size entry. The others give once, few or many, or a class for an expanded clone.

CDR3 protein: CSAPDLVSRSLGEQYF
CDR3 DNA: TGCAGTGCACCAGACTTGGTTAGCAGGAGTCTGGGCGAGCAGTACTTC
D gene: .
V gene: TRBV20-1
J gene: TRBJ2-7
clone size: .

CDR3 protein: CAWSWAGGNEQFF
CDR3 DNA: TGTGCCTGGAGTTGGGCGGGAGGAAATGAGCAGTTCTTC
D gene: TRBD2
V gene: TRBV30
J gene: TRBJ2-1
clone size: many

CDR3 protein: CASSPPSAGGEETQYF
CDR3 DNA: TGTGCCAGCAGCCCTCCCTCAGCGGGGGGGGAAGAGACCCAGTACTTC
D gene: TRBD2
V gene: TRBV7-9
J gene: TRBJ2-5
clone size: many

CDR3 protein: CASSQSVNYGYTF
CDR3 DNA: TGCGCCAGCAGCCAATCAGTAAACTATGGCTACACCTTC
D gene: .
V gene: TRBV4-3
J gene: TRBJ1-2
clone size: .

CDR3 protein: CASSSGQGRDEQFF
CDR3 DNA: TGTGCCAGCAGTTCGGGACAGGGGAGGGATGAGCAGTTCTTC
D gene: TRBD1
V gene: TRBV12-3/TRBV12-4
J gene: TRBJ2-1
clone size: many

CDR3 protein: CASSATGTLSYNEQFF
CDR3 DNA: TGTGCCAGCAGCGCTACCGGGACTCTCTCCTACAATGAGCAGTTCTTC
D gene: .
V gene: TRBV9
J gene: TRBJ2-1
clone size: many

CDR3 protein: CASSFGGRSEQYF
CDR3 DNA: TGTGCCAGCAGCTTTGGCGGGAGATCCGAGCAGTACTTC
D gene: TRBD2
V gene: TRBV7-9
J gene: TRBJ2-7
clone size: many

CDR3 protein: CASSEGSVAPGTQYF
CDR3 DNA: TGTGCCAGCAGTGAAGGCTCGGTCGCTCCAGGTACGCAGTATTTT
D gene: .
V gene: TRBV2
J gene: TRBJ2-3
clone size: few

CDR3 protein: CASSQDWTDTQYF
CDR3 DNA: TGCGCCAGCAGCCAAGATTGGACAGATACGCAGTATTTT
D gene: .
V gene: TRBV4-3
J gene: TRBJ2-3
clone size: few

CDR3 protein: CASSVGRDEQYF
CDR3 DNA: TGTGCCAGCAGTGTAGGGCGCGACGAGCAGTACTTC
D gene: .
V gene: TRBV2
J gene: TRBJ2-7
clone size: many

CDR3 protein: CASSPGGFGQPQHF
CDR3 DNA: TGTGCCAGCAGCCCAGGGGGCTTTGGTCAGCCCCAGCATTTT
D gene: TRBD1
V gene: TRBV7-9
J gene: TRBJ1-5
clone size: .

CDR3 protein: CASSQGGAGTKSYEQYF
CDR3 DNA: TGCGCCAGCAGCCAAGGAGGTGCCGGGACCAAGTCCTACGAGCAGTACTTC
D gene: .
V gene: TRBV4-3
J gene: TRBJ2-7
clone size: many

CDR3 protein: CASTPGLAGVEQDTQYF
CDR3 DNA: TGTGCCAGCACACCGGGACTAGCGGGAGTGGAACAAGATACGCAGTATTTT
D gene: TRBD2
V gene: TRBV18
J gene: TRBJ2-3
clone size: .

CDR3 protein: CASSLGSGELFF
CDR3 DNA: TGTGCCAGCAGCTTAGGGTCCGGGGAGCTGTTTTTT
D gene: .
V gene: TRBV7-2
J gene: TRBJ2-2
clone size: many

CDR3 protein: CASSRQNMNTEAFF
CDR3 DNA: TGTGCCAGTAGTAGACAGAACATGAACACTGAAGCTTTCTTT
D gene: .
V gene: TRBV19
J gene: TRBJ1-1
clone size: .

CDR3 protein: CSVEDYGPVGLEQYF
CDR3 DNA: TGCAGCGTTGAAGATTACGGCCCGGTAGGTCTCGAGCAGTACTTC
D gene: .
V gene: TRBV29-1
J gene: TRBJ2-7
clone size: many

CDR3 protein: CASSHRTPPETQYF
CDR3 DNA: TGCGCCAGCAGCCACCGGACGCCCCCAGAGACCCAGTACTTC
D gene: .
V gene: TRBV5-1
J gene: TRBJ2-5
clone size: many

CDR3 protein: CASSSRTGEAFF
CDR3 DNA: TGTGCCAGCAGCTCCAGGACTGGTGAAGCTTTCTTT
D gene: .
V gene: TRBV5-5
J gene: TRBJ1-1
clone size: many

CDR3 protein: CASSLVGDEQYF
CDR3 DNA: TGCGCCAGCAGCTTGGTAGGGGACGAGCAGTACTTC
D gene: .
V gene: TRBV5-1
J gene: TRBJ2-7
clone size: many

CDR3 protein: CASRATGPQETQYF
CDR3 DNA: TGTGCCAGCAGGGCGACAGGCCCCCAAGAGACCCAGTACTTC
D gene: .
V gene: TRBV2
J gene: TRBJ2-5
clone size: .

CDR3 protein: CASSQGIPNGEQYF
CDR3 DNA: TGTGCCAGCAGCCAAGGGATCCCCAATGGGGAGCAGTACTTC
D gene: .
V gene: TRBV3-1
J gene: TRBJ2-7
clone size: .

CDR3 protein: CASSQFLDRGYEQYF
CDR3 DNA: TGTGCCAGCAGCCAATTTCTCGACAGGGGCTACGAGCAGTACTTC
D gene: TRBD1
V gene: TRBV14
J gene: TRBJ2-7
clone size: many

CDR3 protein: CAISETGGSNQPQHF
CDR3 DNA: TGTGCCATCAGTGAGACAGGAGGTAGCAATCAGCCCCAGCATTTT
D gene: .
V gene: TRBV10-3
J gene: TRBJ1-5
clone size: .

CDR3 protein: CASSLVLAGTDTRYF
CDR3 DNA: TGTGCCAGCAGCTTAGTCCTCGCTGGGACAGATACGCGGTATTTT
D gene: TRBD1
V gene: TRBV7-9
J gene: TRBJ2-3
clone size: few

CDR3 protein: CASSSGGWGLSTEAFF
CDR3 DNA: TGTGCCAGCAGCTCAGGGGGTTGGGGGCTGAGCACTGAAGCTTTCTTT
D gene: TRBD1
V gene: TRBV5-6
J gene: TRBJ1-1
clone size: many

CDR3 protein: CASSQDVQGVYEQYF
CDR3 DNA: TGCGCCAGCAGCCAAGATGTCCAGGGGGTTTACGAGCAGTACTTC
D gene: TRBD1
V gene: TRBV4-3
J gene: TRBJ2-7
clone size: many

CDR3 protein: CASGQTSPRYEQYF
CDR3 DNA: TGTGCCAGCGGACAGACATCTCCCCGCTACGAGCAGTACTTC
D gene: .
V gene: TRBV2
J gene: TRBJ2-7
clone size: many

CDR3 protein: CASRSGTGYRYTIYF
CDR3 DNA: TGTGCCAGCAGGTCCGGGACAGGGTATAGATACACCATATATTTT
D gene: TRBD1
V gene: TRBV6-6
J gene: TRBJ1-3
clone size: many

CDR3 protein: CSARARLAGTQETQYF
CDR3 DNA: TGCAGTGCTAGAGCGAGACTAGCGGGGACTCAAGAGACCCAGTACTTC
D gene: TRBD2
V gene: TRBV20-1
J gene: TRBJ2-5
clone size: many

CDR3 protein: CATSRERGSGELFF
CDR3 DNA: TGTGCCACCAGCAGAGAGCGAGGGAGCGGGGAGCTGTTTTTT
D gene: .
V gene: TRBV15
J gene: TRBJ2-2
clone size: many

CDR3 protein: CASSDQTGVLNTGELFF
CDR3 DNA: TGTGCCAGCAGCGATCAGACTGGGGTACTTAACACCGGGGAGCTGTTTTTT
D gene: .
V gene: TRBV9
J gene: TRBJ2-2
clone size: many